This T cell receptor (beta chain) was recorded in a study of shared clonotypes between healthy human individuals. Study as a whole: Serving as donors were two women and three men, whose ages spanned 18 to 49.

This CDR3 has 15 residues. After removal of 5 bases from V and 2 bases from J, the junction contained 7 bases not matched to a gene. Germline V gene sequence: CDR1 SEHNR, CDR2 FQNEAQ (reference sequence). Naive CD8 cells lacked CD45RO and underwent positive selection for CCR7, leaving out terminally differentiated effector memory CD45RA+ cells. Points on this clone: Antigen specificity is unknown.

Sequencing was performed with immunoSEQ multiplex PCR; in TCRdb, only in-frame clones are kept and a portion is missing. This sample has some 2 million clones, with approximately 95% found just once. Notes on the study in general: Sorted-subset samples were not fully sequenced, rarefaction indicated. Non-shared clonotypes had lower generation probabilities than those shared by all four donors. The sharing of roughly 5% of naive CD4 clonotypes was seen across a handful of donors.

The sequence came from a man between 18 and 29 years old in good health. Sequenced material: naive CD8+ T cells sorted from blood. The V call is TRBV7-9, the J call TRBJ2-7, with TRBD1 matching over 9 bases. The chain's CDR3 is CASSTRQGGAYEQYF. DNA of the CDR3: TGTGCCAGCAGCACCCGACAGGGGGGGGCCTACGAGCAGTACTTC.